This TCR beta chain was identified during a study of shared clonotypes between healthy human individuals. The CDR3 is 15 residues long. Per germline, CDR1 MGHRA and CDR2 YSYEKL. V lost 5 bases and J 5 bases, leaving 18 bases between the germline ends. Only in-frame clones appear in the TCRdb table, and some are missing; sequencing was by immunoSEQ multiplex PCR. The repertoire holds 850,000 to 1,200,000 clones, with roughly 75% as singletons. This chain uses TRBV4-1 with TRBJ2-5, with D possibly TRBD2 on 5 matching bases. The sequence derives from a man aged 18 to 30 in good health. The sample was memory CD4+ T cells sorted from blood. This sample's subset: CD45RA-negative fraction. The CDR3 DNA reads as TGCGCCAGCAGCTCCTACCCGGGTACTAGTGAGACCCAGTACTTC. Translated, it gives CASSSYPGTSETQYF.